This T cell receptor beta chain was documented in a study of T-cell memory formation after mild COVID-19. MiXCR was run by TCRdb on the 5' RACE reads, yielding one entry per CDR3 protein. Here the sample spans about 110,000 distinct CDR3 sequences, about 18% being singletons. The sample was PBMCs or a T cell subset sorted from them (not recorded which). This TCR came from a man younger than 35 who had mild COVID-19 (a few samples of this study predate the infection). Cell type and time point are not known.

Here the CDR3 reads CASSQEPSGDTDTQYF. CDR3 bases: TGCGCCAGCAGCCAAGAGCCTAGCGGGGACACAGATACGCAGTATTTT. The V call is TRBV4-1, the J call TRBJ2-3; TRBD2 aligns across 9 bases. The CDR3 length is 16 residues. J lost 2 bases, V lost 0 bases, and 3 bases had no gene match. The germline gives CDR1 MGHRA, CDR2 YSYEKL.